The sequence of this T cell receptor (beta chain) was determined in a study of blood T cell repertoires in COVID-19. Study context: Samples of COVID-19 (acute and convalescent) were obtained from the United States, Italy and Spain. T cells, B-cell-depleted T cells, or PBMCs supplied cDNA or gDNA.

How the authors handled the data: For nucleated cells, counts were estimated from reference gene primer amplification. Sequencing used immunoSEQ multiplex PCR; TCRdb keeps in-frame clones, though not all of them. V and J calls and clone size follow that table, whereas D and trimming were derived from the DNA. The table lists about 110,000 clones, around 86% of them singletons. The V end was cut by 5 bases, the J end by 4 bases, with 14 bases between. This CDR3 spans 15 amino acids. Germline V CDR1 and CDR2: MDHEN, SYDVKM. The TCR sequence derives from a woman aged 70 to 79 with acute or convalescent COVID-19. Sequenced: peripheral blood. This chain links TRBV28 with TRBJ1-4; tentative D call: TRBD1 (5 bases). CDR3 in DNA: TGTGCCAGCAGTCCGCCAAGGGGCCGTAATGAAAAACTGTTTTTT. It yields the protein CASSPPRGRNEKLFF. Looking up the rest from reference TRBV28 and TRBJ1-4 gives the full variable domain: DVKVTQSSRYLVKRTGEKVFLECVQDMDHENMFWYRQDPGLGLRLIYFSYDVKMKEKGDIPEGYSVSREKKERFSLILESASTNQTSMYLCASSPPRGRNEKLFFGSGTQLSVL.